One and the same sample provided the 20 T cell receptor beta chains below, sequenced in a study of identical twins. MiXCR, run by TCRdb on the 5' RACE reads, gives a single entry per CDR3 protein. The table includes 1.5 million or so distinct CDR3 sequences, around 33% detected once. The sequenced sample was cord blood. Receptor source: a newborn girl in good health.

This CDR3 is CASGSGANPISSYNEQFF. In DNA, the CDR3 is TGCGCCAGCGGATCCGGGGCTAACCCCATCAGCTCCTACAATGAGCAGTTCTTC. The genes are TRBV5-1 and TRBJ2-1, with D perhaps matching TRBD1 or TRBD2 (5 bases each). Germline V CDR1 and CDR2: SGHRS, YFSETQ. The CDR3 is 18 residues long. V was shortened by 7 bases and J by 0 bases, with 23 bases between the two germline ends.

The chain employs TRBV11-2 and TRBJ2-6, with D unclear. The germline CDR1 and CDR2 sequences are SGHAT and FQNNGV. The V and J ends lost 3 bases and 1 base respectively, with 13 bases between them. This CDR3 contains 17 residues. The CDR3 loop reads CASSFPNTASGANVLTF. The DNA for the CDR3 is TGTGCCAGCAGCTTCCCAAATACAGCTTCTGGGGCCAACGTCCTGACTTTC.

This clonotype has more than one count but fewer than ten. The chain recombines TRBV4-2 with TRBJ2-6, with D perhaps matching TRBD2 (6 bases). CDR3 length equals 18 residues. Germline V gene lookup returns CDR1 LGHNA and CDR2 YNFKEQ. V gave up 0 bases and J gave up 0 bases, with 12 bases separating them. The DNA for the CDR3 is TGTGCCAGCAGCCAAGATCTCAGGGAGGCCTCTGGGGCCAACGTCCTGACTTTC. Translating gives CASSQDLREASGANVLTF.

About this clonotype: One end of the junction varies from germline; a read error may be responsible. The chain is built from TRBV6-6 and TRBJ2-1, with D unclear. Germline V CDR1 and CDR2: MNHNY, SVGAGI (reference sequence). The length of the CDR3 is 15 residues. The CDR3 sequence is CASSLSQNSYSEQFF. CDR3 sequence (DNA): TGTGCCAGCAGTTTGTCCCAGAACTCCTACAGTGAGCAGTTCTTC.

The chain links TRBV27 to TRBJ1-2, with 8 nucleotides matching TRBD1. In germline, CDR1 is MNHEY, CDR2 SMNVEV (reference sequence). V lost 6 bases, J lost 8 bases, and 14 bases stayed unmatched. This CDR3 region has 15 residues. CDR3 loop: CASRPTGTGISGYTF. The CDR3 DNA follows: TGTGCCAGCAGACCAACCGGGACAGGTATTTCAGGCTACACCTTC.

In its sample, this clonotype was seen a few times. The rearrangement uses TRBV20-1 and TRBJ2-3; TRBD2 is a possible D gene (5 bases). The V end lost 0 bases, the J end lost 11 bases, and 15 bases lay between the germline ends. Germline CDR1 is DFQATT and CDR2 is SNEGSKA (reference sequence). The CDR3 totals 13 residues. The DNA for the CDR3 is TGCAGTGCTAGAGATGGACTCGCGTTATTGCAGTATTTT. It specifies CSARDGLALLQYF.

The CDR3 bases are TGTGCCAGCAGCGCGGGGACTATAACCTACAATGAGCAGTTCTTC. This gives the protein CASSAGTITYNEQFF. V usage is TRBV9 and J usage is TRBJ2-1; 7 positions match TRBD2. The CDR3 runs to 15 residues. The germline V gene has CDR1 SGDLS and CDR2 YYNGEE. Germline trimming cut 3 bases from V and 2 bases from J; bases unmatched to any gene: 5.

This clonotype was seen only a few times. The chain links TRBV29-1 to TRBJ2-3, with D maybe TRBD2 (5 bases). V lost 5 bases and J 2 bases, leaving 8 bases between the germline ends. The CDR3 has 12 amino acids. CDR1 and CDR2 (germline): SQVTM, ANQGSEA. The CDR3 here is CSVSSPTDTQYF. The CDR3 bases are TGCAGCGTTTCTAGCCCCACAGATACGCAGTATTTT.

The genes are TRBV7-2 and TRBJ2-3; 12 bases align to TRBD2. Germline assignment: CDR1 SGHTA and CDR2 FQGNSA. Unmatched junction bases numbered 8, after V lost 10 bases and J lost 6 bases. This CDR3 is built from 14 residues. Here the CDR3 reads CATLLAGGLDTQYF. The CDR3 bases are TGTGCCACCCTACTAGCGGGAGGACTTGATACGCAGTATTTT.

Many counts were recorded for this clonotype. This chain links TRBV4-2 with TRBJ1-2, with 9 bases matching TRBD1. The CDR3 length is 15 residues. V lost 3 bases, J lost 0 bases, and 2 bases stayed unmatched. Germline lookup yields CDR1 LGHNA and CDR2 YNFKEQ. CDR3 DNA: TGTGCCAGCAGCCAGGACAGGGGAGCTAACTATGGCTACACCTTC. This encodes CASSQDRGANYGYTF.

In this sample, this clonotype turned up a few times. The chain uses TRBV12-3 or TRBV12-4 and TRBJ1-4; the match to TRBD1 covers 8 bases. V lost 4 bases and J lost 8; bases outside the gene matches: 6. CDR3 length equals 14 residues. The CDR3 DNA follows: TGTGCCAGCAGTTCCCGGGACAGGTGGGAAAAACTGTTTTTT. Amino acids: CASSSRDRWEKLFF.

This sequence joins TRBV20-1 and TRBJ2-7, with TRBD2 matching 9 bases. J gave up 1 base and V 3 bases, and 4 bases lay outside the gene matches. Germline CDR1 reads DFQATT; CDR2 reads SNEGSKA (reference sequence). The length of the CDR3 is 14 residues. The DNA for the CDR3 is TGCAGTGCTAGTTCTAGCGGGGTGTCCTACGAGCAGTACTTC. It specifies CSASSSGVSYEQYF.

The chain joins TRBV11-2 to TRBJ1-1; D uncertain. V lost 5 bases to trimming and J lost 10 bases, with 14 bases between them. The CDR3 is made up of 12 amino acids. CDR1 and CDR2 (germline): SGHAT, FQNNGV. Here the CDR3 DNA reads TGTGCCAGCAGCCCAATCTTAAAGCCAGCTTTCTTT. It specifies CASSPILKPAFF.

The CDR3 DNA sequence: TGTGCCAGCACTCCTCAGGGGCTAGCGGGGGCCACAGATACGCAGTATTTT. Translation gives CASTPQGLAGATDTQYF. The genes are TRBV2 and TRBJ2-3, with 10 bases matching TRBD2. The CDR3 is 17 residues long. Germline lookup yields CDR1 SNHLY and CDR2 FYNNEI. J gave up 2 bases and V 7 bases, and 12 bases lay outside the gene matches.

This chain uses TRBV12-5 with TRBJ2-1; 7 nucleotides align to TRBD2. The DNA end favors TRBJ2-7, so the J call may be wrong. Germline lookup yields CDR1 LGHNT and CDR2 FRNRAP. This CDR3 is built from 16 residues. The CDR3 reads CASGPDRTSPYNEQYF. The CDR3 DNA is TGTGCTAGTGGTCCCGACCGGACTAGTCCCTACAATGAGCAGTACTTC.

V and J are TRBV3-1 and TRBJ2-2; 7 nucleotides align to TRBD1. V lost 4 bases, J lost 1 base, and 6 bases stayed unmatched. The CDR3 sequence is 16 residues long. Germline assignment: CDR1 LGHDT and CDR2 YNNKEL (reference sequence). The CDR3 is CASSPTTGLNTGELFF. In nucleotides, the CDR3 is TGTGCCAGCAGCCCTACGACAGGGCTGAACACCGGGGAGCTGTTTTTT.

This clonotype showed up just a few times. The chain has TRBV4-2 and TRBJ1-1; 8 nucleotides agree with TRBD1. Unmatched junction bases numbered 7, after V lost 3 bases and J lost 10 bases. The CDR3 spans 13 residues. CDR1 is LGHNA, CDR2 YNFKEQ, per germline. The CDR3 nucleotides are TGTGCCAGCAGCCAGGCTAAAGGGACAGGAGCTTTCTTT. Encoded protein: CASSQAKGTGAFF.

Ten or more counts support this clonotype. This may be a read error: a much more frequent sequence differs by one nucleotide. The J gene is TRBJ1-1, the V gene TRBV6-1; tentative D call: TRBD1 (6 bases). The V and J ends lost 5 bases and 1 base respectively, with 8 bases between them. Per the germline V gene, CDR1 is MNHNS and CDR2 is SASEGT. The CDR3 is 13 amino acids. CDR3 amino acids: CASSWGANTEAFF. In nucleotides, the CDR3 is TGTGCCAGCAGTTGGGGGGCGAACACTGAAGCTTTCTTT.

V and J are TRBV20-1 and TRBJ2-3; possibly TRBD1 or TRBD2 for D (5 bases each). Germline CDR1 reads DFQATT; CDR2 reads SNEGSKA (reference sequence). The CDR3 has 15 amino acids. V was cut by 0 bases and J by 2 bases, with 12 bases left in between. The CDR3: CSARERTGLTDTQYF. CDR3 coding DNA: TGCAGTGCTAGAGAACGGACGGGGCTCACAGATACGCAGTATTTT.

This clonotype was counted a single time. The chain has TRBV7-9 and TRBJ1-1, with a weak D call TRBD1 (6 bases). V dropped 4 bases and J dropped 1 base, with 22 bases sitting between them. This CDR3 region has 18 residues. From germline, CDR1 is SEHNR and CDR2 FQNEAQ (reference sequence). CDR3 nucleotides: TGTGCCAGCAGCTCTAGAGGCCCCCAGGGGTATAGGAACACTGAAGCTTTCTTT. This gives the protein CASSSRGPQGYRNTEAFF.